Sequencing of this T cell receptor (beta chain) was carried out in a study of T cells after yellow fever vaccination. Study results and caveats: There was a possibility that FACS-sorted repertoires contained abundant clonotypes contaminating from the bulk population. A weaker secondary response peaked on day 5, the primary on day 15.

They built TCR cDNA with 5'RACE template switching, a step that put in a universal primer site and UMIs. TCRdb called the 5' RACE reads again in MiXCR, with one record for every CDR3 protein. The table has about 300,000 distinct CDR3 sequences, around 8.6% seen once. Ten or more counts support this clonotype. Its antigen is undetermined. Source: CD4+ T cells sorted from PBMCs, taken 5 days after the yellow fever booster vaccination. The receptor was isolated from a man between 18 and 29 years old who received the YFV17D yellow fever vaccine.

This CDR3 is CASSLSAGVIQETQYF. The CDR3, as DNA: TGTGCCAGCAGCTTATCGGCAGGGGTAATCCAAGAGACCCAGTACTTC. The rearrangement joins TRBV7-8 to TRBJ2-5, with D perhaps matching TRBD1 (6 bases). The CDR3 is made up of 16 amino acids. The germline V gene encodes CDR1 SGHVS and CDR2 FQNEAQ. Trimming removed 2 bases from V and 1 base from J, with 14 bases in between.